This TCR beta chain was identified during a study of CD8+CD57+ T cells in acquired aplastic anemia. Overall study: Sorted CD4+ and CD8+ cells yielded DNA averaging approximately 3.5 ug. For CD4+ cells, healthy donors had an average of about 10 million reads.

This CDR3 region has 18 residues. Trimming cost V 2 bases and J 2 bases; bases outside gene matches: 8. Looked up from germline, CDR1 is MGHDK and CDR2 is SYGVNS. According to the study, genomic DNA was the template for TCR beta VDJ and CDR3 profiling. TCRdb analysed the reads with MiXCR anew, one entry per CDR3 protein. Here the sample spans roughly 130,000 distinct CDR3 sequences, 40% to 60% being singletons. This clonotype was seen a handful of times. No antigen is known for it. Findings of the study overall: It was found that under 30 CD8+ CDR3 sequences were shared between patients and controls. Levels of CD8+ Simpson's diversity were not significantly distinct in patients versus controls.

Sequenced input: sorted CD4+, CD8+, or CD8+CD57+ T cells (not recorded which) from PBMCs. The V call is TRBV25-1, the J call TRBJ2-6; 8 bases match TRBD1. The TCR sequence derives from a human donor in good health, serving as a control. CDR3 coding DNA: TGTGCCAGCAGTGAAAGGTTATCAGGGGGCGCTGGGGCCAACGTCCTGACTTTC. Its protein is CASSERLSGGAGANVLTF.